These T cell receptor beta chains were read from a single sample in a study of OX40 agonist ivuxolimab in advanced cancers. Sequenced by immunoSEQ multiplex PCR; TCRdb stores in-frame clones only, minus some. Among 150,000 to 190,000 clones listed, 85% to 95% were seen once. The sample was CD4+ or CD8+ T cells sorted from blood, taken in a trial of the OX40 agonist ivuxolimab. Receptors originate from an adult with an advanced solid tumor such as melanoma, head and neck, liver or kidney cancer. CDR3s include the opening cysteine and the closing phenylalanine or tryptophan. Fields, in order: V gene, D gene, clone size, J gene, CDR3 protein, CDR3 DNA. The D gene is left open where the match is weak. A row's size may be missing; if present it is once, few, many or a size class.

>TRBV7-2|-|-|TRBJ1-5
CASSLVGGRSNQPQHF
TGTGCCAGCAGCTTAGTAGGGGGGCGAAGCAATCAGCCCCAGCATTTT
>TRBV7-9|TRBD2|-|TRBJ2-5
CASSLGTSAQETQYF
TGTGCCAGCAGCTTAGGGACTAGCGCTCAAGAGACCCAGTACTTC
>TRBV9|TRBD2|-|TRBJ2-1
CASNSGGAIEQFF
TGTGCCAGCAACAGCGGGGGGGCCATTGAGCAGTTCTTC
>TRBV5-1|-|-|TRBJ1-3
CASSPGVQYSGNTIYF
TGCGCCAGCAGCCCCGGTGTACAGTACTCTGGAAACACCATATATTTT
>TRBV6-6|-|-|TRBJ1-1
CASSPQGSTEAFF
TGTGCCAGCAGTCCCCAGGGATCCACTGAAGCTTTCTTT
>TRBV20-1|-|-|TRBJ2-3
CSARTRGRQYF
TGCAGTGCTAGGACCCGGGGAAGGCAGTATTTT
>TRBV4-2|-|-|TRBJ2-1
CASSQETIYNEQFF
TGTGCCAGCAGCCAAGAGACTATCTACAATGAGCAGTTCTTC
>TRBV19|TRBD1|-|TRBJ1-5
CASRRTGSSNQPQHF
TGTGCCAGTAGGAGGACAGGGAGCAGCAATCAGCCCCAGCATTTT
>TRBV4-3|-|once|TRBJ2-7
CASSQDLRGRNEQYF
TGCGCCAGCAGCCAAGATCTTCGGGGTAGGAACGAGCAGTACTTC
>TRBV7-2|-|-|TRBJ1-6
CASSLAIRWQAERSSPLHF
TGTGCCAGCAGCTTAGCGATTCGGTGGCAGGCCGAAAGGAGTTCACCCCTCCACTTT
>TRBV7-6|-|-|TRBJ1-4
CASSLGVGEKLFF
TGTGCCAGCAGCTTAGGAGTGGGGGAAAAACTGTTTTTT
>TRBV6-1|-|-|TRBJ1-6
CASRDSYNSPLHF
TGTGCCAGCAGGGATTCCTATAATTCACCCCTCCACTTT
>TRBV30|-|-|TRBJ1-2
CAWSSGLANYGYTF
TGTGCCTGGAGCTCGGGCCTGGCTAACTATGGCTACACCTTC
>TRBV5-4|-|-|TRBJ1-2
CASSLVGGRSYGYTF
TGTGCCAGCAGCTTGGTGGGGGGTCGGTCCTATGGCTACACCTTC
>TRBV6-5|-|-|TRBJ1-5
CASRRRESNQPQHF
TGTGCCAGCAGGAGACGAGAAAGCAATCAGCCCCAGCATTTT
>TRBV4-2|-|-|TRBJ1-2
CASSQVYRGPSGYTF
TGTGCCAGCAGCCAAGTCTACCGGGGGCCGAGTGGCTACACCTTC